These T cell receptor beta chains were read from a single sample in a study of glioma-infiltrating T cells. TCRdb itself ran the multiplex PCR reads through MiXCR, one entry per CDR3 protein. This table holds over 100,000 distinct CDR3 sequences, 20% to 30% found once. Sequenced sample: glioma tissue, nonneoplastic brain tissue, or PBMCs (not recorded which). The receptors shown here come from a human donor with low-grade glioma or glioblastoma, undergoing nonglioma brain surgery, or in good health (not recorded which). Both conserved end residues are part of each CDR3. The order of the fields is V gene, clone size, J gene, D gene, CDR3 protein, CDR3 DNA. The D gene is left open where the match is weak. Clone size, where shown, is once, few, many, or a class for clones that have expanded.

TRBV9,many,TRBJ1-3,NA,CASSVSGTSGNTIYF,TGTGCCAGCAGCGTATCCGGGACCTCTGGAAACACCATATATTTT
TRBV20-1,many,TRBJ1-5,NA,CSARNREGIRGQPQHF,TGCAGTGCTAGGAACAGGGAGGGAATACGGGGTCAGCCCCAGCATTTT
TRBV27,many,TRBJ1-1,NA,CASRPGFPNTEAFF,TGTGCCAGCCGCCCAGGCTTTCCGAACACTGAAGCTTTCTTT
TRBV19,few,TRBJ2-6,NA,CASSLDTPGSGANVLTF,TGTGCCAGTAGCCTGGACACCCCAGGCTCTGGGGCCAACGTCCTGACTTTC
TRBV6-1,medium-sized,TRBJ2-5,NA,CASSVAPDLRVTQYF,TGTGCCAGCAGTGTCGCTCCAGACCTCCGGGTGACCCAGTACTTC
TRBV28,NA,TRBJ1-2,TRBD1,CASSLPSGTGANYGYTF,TGTGCCAGCAGTCTACCTTCCGGGACAGGGGCCAACTATGGCTACACCTTC
TRBV12-3/TRBV12-4,NA,TRBJ2-2,NA,CASSLEGVNTGELFF,TGTGCCAGCAGTTTGGAGGGAGTGAACACCGGGGAGCTGTTTTTT
TRBV10-3,many,TRBJ2-2,NA,CAISESGELFF,TGTGCCATCAGTGAATCCGGGGAGCTGTTTTTT
TRBV7-2,NA,TRBJ1-1,NA,CASSRPLAGPSSGALF,TGTGCCAGCAGCCGCCCCCTAGCAGGGCCTAGCTCTGGAGCTTTATTT
TRBV7-9,NA,TRBJ1-2,NA,CASSSTTPTVSYGYTF,TGTGCCAGCAGCTCCACCACCCCGACAGTCAGCTATGGCTACACCTTC
TRBV3-1,few,TRBJ2-1,NA,CASSQGIANEQFF,TGTGCCAGCAGCCAGGGCATTGCTAATGAGCAGTTCTTC
TRBV7-2,many,TRBJ2-1,NA,CASSAQVSSYNEQFF,TGTGCCAGCAGCGCCCAGGTTAGCTCCTACAATGAGCAGTTCTTC
TRBV14,many,TRBJ2-5,TRBD1,CASSHPGGETQYF,TGTGCCAGCAGCCATCCAGGGGGCGAGACCCAGTACTTC
TRBV12-3/TRBV12-4,many,TRBJ2-7,TRBD2,CASSSTFSGSAYEQYF,TGTGCCAGCAGTTCAACCTTTAGCGGGAGTGCCTACGAGCAGTACTTC
TRBV6-2/TRBV6-3,many,TRBJ1-5,NA,CASSSSGTMSNQPQHF,TGTGCCAGCAGCTCCTCCGGGACAATGAGCAATCAGCCCCAGCATTTT
TRBV7-8,many,TRBJ1-2,NA,CASSLGQTLYGYTF,TGTGCCAGCAGCTTGGGGCAGACCCTCTATGGCTACACCTTC
TRBV27,many,TRBJ2-7,NA,CASSYRTAYEQYF,TGTGCCAGCAGTTACCGGACAGCCTACGAGCAGTACTTC
TRBV6-6,many,TRBJ2-3,TRBD1,CASSYSRQGDTDTQYF,TGTGCCAGCAGTTACTCTCGGCAGGGGGACACAGATACGCAGTATTTT
TRBV7-9,few,TRBJ2-7,TRBD1,CAGDRGPYEQYF,TGTGCCGGGGACAGGGGGCCCTACGAGCAGTACTTC
TRBV9,NA,TRBJ2-2,TRBD2,CASSVSREAINTGELFF,TGTGCCAGCAGCGTATCCCGGGAGGCGATTAACACCGGGGAGCTGTTTTTT
TRBV2,many,TRBJ2-1,NA,CASRTGAMDNEQFF,TGTGCCAGCAGGACCGGGGCCATGGACAATGAGCAGTTCTTC
TRBV9,NA,TRBJ2-7,NA,CASSPPTGLEQYF,TGTGCCAGCAGCCCCCCGACCGGCCTCGAGCAGTACTTC